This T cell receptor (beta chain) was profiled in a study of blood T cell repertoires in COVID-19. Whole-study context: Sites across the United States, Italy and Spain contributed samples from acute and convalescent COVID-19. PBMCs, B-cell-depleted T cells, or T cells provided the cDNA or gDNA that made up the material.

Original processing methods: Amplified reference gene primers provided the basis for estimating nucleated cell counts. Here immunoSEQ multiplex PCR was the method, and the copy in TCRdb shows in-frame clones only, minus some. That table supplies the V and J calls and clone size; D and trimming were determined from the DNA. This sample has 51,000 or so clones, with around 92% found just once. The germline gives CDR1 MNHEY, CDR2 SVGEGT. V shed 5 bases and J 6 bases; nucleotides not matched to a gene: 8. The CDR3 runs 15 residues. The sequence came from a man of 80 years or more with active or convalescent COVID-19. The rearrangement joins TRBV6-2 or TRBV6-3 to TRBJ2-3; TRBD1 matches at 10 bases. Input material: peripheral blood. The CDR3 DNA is TGTGCCAGCAGTGACTGGGACAGGGGCTCGGATACGCAGTATTTT. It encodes CASSDWDRGSDTQYF.